Listed here are 23 T cell receptor beta chains from one sample, sequenced in a study of T-cell reconstitution after alpha-beta-depleted transplantation in children. Using unique molecular identifiers, the investigators prepared the TCRbeta library. TCRdb reprocessed the PCR reads with MiXCR, giving one entry per CDR3 protein. The sample holds some 520,000 distinct CDR3 sequences, 32% seen once. The sample was PBMCs from the stem cell graft donor, taken from the stem cell graft. The origin of the receptors is a human donor who donated a stem cell graft to a child with aplastic anemia.

The chain employs TRBV29-1 and TRBJ1-2, with D possibly TRBD1 on 6 matching bases. V was shortened by 4 bases and J by 4 bases, with 13 bases between the two germline ends. The CDR3 has 13 residues. Germline CDR1 reads SQVTM; CDR2 reads ANQGSEA. This chain's CDR3 is CSVAPGGGYGYTF. The CDR3 DNA follows: TGCAGCGTTGCCCCTGGGGGCGGCTATGGCTACACCTTC.

The gene calls are TRBV29-1 and TRBJ2-5, with D perhaps matching TRBD1 or TRBD2 (5 bases each). This CDR3 region has 11 residues. Trimming took 4 bases from V and 5 from J, leaving 8 bases between them. Germline V gives CDR1 SQVTM, CDR2 ANQGSEA. The CDR3 DNA reads as TGCAGCGTTGGGGGGTTGGAGACCCAGTACTTC. It translates to CSVGGLETQYF. The full variable domain, its missing parts supplied by reference TRBV29-1 and TRBJ2-5, is SAVISQKPSRDICQRGTSLTIQCQVDSQVTMMFWYRQQPGQSLTLIATANQGSEATYESGFVIDKFPISRPNLTFSTLTVSNMSPEDSSIYLCSVGGLETQYFGPGTRLLVL.

This clonotype has more than one count but fewer than ten. The chain recombines TRBV7-2 with TRBJ2-7; the match to TRBD1 covers 8 bases. The V gene end was trimmed by 1 base and the J gene end by 9 bases; junction bases not matched to a gene: 8. The CDR3 contains 14 residues. Looked up from germline, CDR1 is SGHTA and CDR2 is FQGNSA. In nucleotides, the CDR3 is TGTGCCAGCAGCTTAGACCCCGGACAGGGATGGCAGTACTTC. Translating gives CASSLDPGQGWQYF.

Ten or more counts support this clonotype. The J gene is TRBJ2-6, the V gene TRBV20-1, with 8 bases lining up with TRBD1. The V gene's germline CDR1 is DFQATT and CDR2 SNEGSKA (reference sequence). The CDR3 is 18 amino acids. The trim removed 3 bases at V and 2 bases at J, leaving 12 bases unmatched. The CDR3 reads CSARGAGGMSPGANVLTF. The CDR3 DNA sequence: TGCAGTGCTAGGGGGGCAGGGGGCATGTCTCCTGGGGCCAACGTCCTGACTTTC.

This rearrangement joins TRBV29-1 to TRBJ1-2; D not certain. The CDR3 extends over 11 amino acids. Germline V gene data show CDR1 as SQVTM and CDR2 as ANQGSEA. V dropped 7 bases and J dropped 3 bases, with 9 bases sitting between them. The CDR3 spells CSAQAYYGYTF. CDR3 DNA: TGCAGCGCTCAGGCGTACTATGGCTACACCTTC.

The rearrangement uses TRBV7-2 and TRBJ1-5; 7 bases line up with TRBD1. The ends lost 5 bases at V and 5 bases at J; junction bases unmatched: 12. In germline, CDR1 is SGHTA, CDR2 FQGNSA. The CDR3 is made up of 16 amino acids. The CDR3 DNA follows: TGTGCCAGCAGCCCGTCGACAGGGTCTTTTGATCAGCCCCAGCATTTT. Residues: CASSPSTGSFDQPQHF.

The table lists this clonotype with a few counts. The V call is TRBV5-1, the J call TRBJ1-6, with TRBD1 matching 7 bases. The CDR3 is 15 amino acids. CDR1 is SGHRS and CDR2 is YFSETQ in the germline V gene. V gave up 3 bases and J gave up 6 bases; unmatched junction bases: 6. CDR3 bases: TGCGCCAGCAGCTCTACGGGACAGTCTAATTCACCCCTCCACTTT. Translating gives CASSSTGQSNSPLHF.

This clonotype was seen more than once but under ten times. CDR3 nucleotides: TGTGCCAGCAGCTTCCCACCCCAGAACACTGAAGCTTTCTTT. Protein product: CASSFPPQNTEAFF. This sequence joins TRBV7-2 and TRBJ1-1; D is unresolved. V lost 3 bases and J 1 base, leaving 9 bases between the germline ends. This CDR3 comprises 14 residues. Germline CDR1 SGHTA, CDR2 FQGNSA.

J is TRBJ1-2 and V is TRBV5-1; D unresolved. Germline values: CDR1 SGHRS, CDR2 YFSETQ. V was pared by 4 bases and J by 1 base, with 35 bases between. The CDR3 has 22 amino acids. CDR3 region: CASSPLFSFEFGIKDYNYGYTF. The CDR3 region has the DNA TGCGCCAGCAGCCCCCTCTTTTCTTTCGAGTTCGGGATTAAAGACTATAACTATGGCTACACCTTC.

This chain joins TRBV20-1 and TRBJ2-3; D unresolved. The germline gives CDR1 DFQATT, CDR2 SNEGSKA (reference sequence). This CDR3 is built from 16 residues. V gave up 5 bases and J gave up 1 base, with 19 bases separating them. The CDR3 DNA follows: TGCAGTGCTGGGCGTGGCCTTGAAGGTGGCACAGATACGCAGTATTTT. Residues: CSAGRGLEGGTDTQYF.

The chain is built from TRBV27 and TRBJ2-5; D is perhaps TRBD2 (5 bases). From germline, CDR1 is MNHEY and CDR2 SMNVEV (reference sequence). The length of the CDR3 is 15 residues. Trimming took off 4 bases at V and 4 bases at J, with 16 bases between the two ends. CDR3 DNA: TGTGCCAGCAGTTCAACCCGGGGATTGCGAGAGACCCAGTACTTC. Its protein product is CASSSTRGLRETQYF.

J is TRBJ1-1 and V is TRBV12-3 or TRBV12-4; D is perhaps TRBD1 (5 bases). The V end lost 3 bases, the J end lost 5 bases, and 13 bases lay between the germline ends. The CDR3 consists of 14 residues. The CDR3 region is CASSLQGGWTEAFF. Written as DNA, the CDR3 is TGTGCCAGCAGTTTGCAGGGAGGGTGGACTGAAGCTTTCTTT.

The genes are TRBV20-1 and TRBJ2-3; no reliable D call. V was cut by 3 bases and J by 2 bases, with 15 bases left in between. The CDR3 is made up of 15 amino acids. Germline-derived CDR1 and CDR2 are DFQATT and SNEGSKA (reference sequence). The CDR3 reads CSASDSATPTDTQYF. CDR3 DNA sequence: TGCAGTGCTAGTGATTCCGCGACTCCCACAGATACGCAGTATTTT.

The chain is built from TRBV7-2 and TRBJ2-2; the match to TRBD1 covers 8 bases. V gave up 6 bases and J gave up 6 bases; unmatched junction bases: 9. CDR1 SGHTA and CDR2 FQGNSA come from the germline V gene. The CDR3 contains 15 residues. CDR3 nucleotides: TGTGCCAGCAGTTCTTCAAACAGGGGGGCCGGGGAGCTGTTTTTT. It is translated as CASSSSNRGAGELFF.

This clonotype has only a few counts. J is TRBJ2-1 and V is TRBV6-1; D is uncertain. Germline loops: CDR1 MNHNS, CDR2 SASEGT. CDR3 length equals 15 residues. The V end lost 6 bases, the J end lost 0 bases, and 12 bases lay between the germline ends. CDR3 sequence (DNA): TGTGCCAGCAGAGCAAGCGTTAGCTCCTACAATGAGCAGTTCTTC. This codes for CASRASVSSYNEQFF.

This clonotype was found once. The gene calls are TRBV12-3 or TRBV12-4 and TRBJ1-3, with D hard to call. The CDR3 has 18 amino acids. Trimming shortened V by 5 bases and J by 0 bases, and 20 bases separated the two germline ends. The CDR3: CASSPVGDPFSSGNTIYF. In DNA, the CDR3 is TGTGCCAGCAGTCCCGTCGGGGATCCTTTTAGCTCTGGAAACACCATATATTTT.

This clonotype was seen at least ten times. The V and J genes are TRBV20-1 and TRBJ1-5; D is possibly TRBD1 (6 bases). The V gene's germline CDR1 is DFQATT and CDR2 SNEGSKA (reference sequence). V lost 1 base and J lost 4, with 29 bases in between. This CDR3 spans 20 amino acids. In nucleotides, the CDR3 is TGCAGTGCTAGAGTCCTTAGGGACACCCAAGGGCCAAATCTTAATCAGCCCCAGCATTTT. Translating it yields CSARVLRDTQGPNLNQPQHF.

This clonotype appeared a few times. The chain joins TRBV10-3 to TRBJ2-5; 8 positions match TRBD1. Germline-derived CDR1 and CDR2 are ENHRY and SYGVKD. V lost 2 bases to trimming and J lost 1 base; unmatched junction nucleotides: 3. CDR3 length: 15 amino acids. CDR3 in amino acids: CAISERGQGQETQYF. CDR3 coding DNA: TGTGCCATCAGTGAGCGTGGACAGGGCCAAGAGACCCAGTACTTC.

This clonotype has just a few counts. J is TRBJ1-1 and V is TRBV5-1; the D is unclear. Germline CDR1 reads SGHRS; CDR2 reads YFSETQ. Trimming took 3 bases from V and 5 from J, leaving 11 bases between them. CDR3 length: 13 residues. CDR3 sequence reads: CASSYGERTEAFF. CDR3 in DNA: TGCGCCAGCAGCTATGGAGAAAGGACTGAAGCTTTCTTT.

This clonotype was observed a handful of times. This chain uses TRBV14 with TRBJ2-5; D is ambiguous. The CDR3 is made up of 12 amino acids. Trimming took off 2 bases at V and 4 bases at J, with 5 bases between the two ends. Germline values: CDR1 SGHDN, CDR2 FVKESK. CDR3 in DNA: TGTGCCAGCAGCCAACTCCGAGAGACCCAGTACTTC. Its translation is CASSQLRETQYF.

A few counts support this clonotype. The V gene is TRBV28, the J gene TRBJ2-5, with 8 bases fitting TRBD1. This CDR3 region has 16 residues. The trim removed 4 bases at V and 1 base at J, leaving 8 bases unmatched. Per the germline V gene, CDR1 is MDHEN and CDR2 is SYDVKM. This chain's CDR3 is CASSSPGGASQETQYF. The CDR3 DNA reads TGTGCCAGCAGTTCCCCAGGGGGCGCGTCCCAAGAGACCCAGTACTTC.

The chain is built from TRBV2 and TRBJ2-4; D is unresolved. The length of the CDR3 is 14 residues. Trimming cost V 8 bases and J 0 bases, with 11 bases left between them. Germline V CDR1 and CDR2: SNHLY, FYNNEI. The CDR3 loop reads CASSPHGAKNIQYF. In DNA form, the CDR3 reads TGTGCCAGCTCCCCTCACGGAGCCAAAAACATTCAGTACTTC.

V and J are TRBV6-5 and TRBJ2-2; D remains unclear. This CDR3 is 14 amino acids long. V shed 4 bases and J shed 1 base, with 7 bases lying between them. Germline V gene data show CDR1 as MNHEY and CDR2 as SVGAGI. The CDR3 DNA is TGTGCCAGCAGTTGGGCCCAGAACACCGGGGAGCTGTTTTTT. This sequence encodes CASSWAQNTGELFF.